This paragraph reports one TCR beta chain. This CDR3 has 15 residues. The V end lost 4 bases, the J end lost 2 bases, and 15 bases lay between the germline ends. Germline V gives CDR1 LGHDT, CDR2 YNNKEL (reference sequence). Source study methods: By means of reference gene primer amplification, nucleated cell counts were estimated. Assay: immunoSEQ multiplex PCR; the TCRdb copy retains only in-frame clones and omits some. The DNA was the basis for D and trimming; V, J and clone size are from that table. The data show about 410,000 clones, with around 86% seen just once and approximately 1.5% held by the top ten. This sample is part of a study of blood T cell repertoires in COVID-19.

J is TRBJ2-7 and V is TRBV3-1 (or the pseudogene TRBV3-2); D might be TRBD2 (6 bases). This TCR derives from a young woman with active or convalescent COVID-19. Specimen: peripheral blood. Here the CDR3 DNA reads TGTGCCAGCAGCCCCTCCGGGAGTCTAACCTACGAGCAGTACTTC. Its translation is CASSPSGSLTYEQYF.